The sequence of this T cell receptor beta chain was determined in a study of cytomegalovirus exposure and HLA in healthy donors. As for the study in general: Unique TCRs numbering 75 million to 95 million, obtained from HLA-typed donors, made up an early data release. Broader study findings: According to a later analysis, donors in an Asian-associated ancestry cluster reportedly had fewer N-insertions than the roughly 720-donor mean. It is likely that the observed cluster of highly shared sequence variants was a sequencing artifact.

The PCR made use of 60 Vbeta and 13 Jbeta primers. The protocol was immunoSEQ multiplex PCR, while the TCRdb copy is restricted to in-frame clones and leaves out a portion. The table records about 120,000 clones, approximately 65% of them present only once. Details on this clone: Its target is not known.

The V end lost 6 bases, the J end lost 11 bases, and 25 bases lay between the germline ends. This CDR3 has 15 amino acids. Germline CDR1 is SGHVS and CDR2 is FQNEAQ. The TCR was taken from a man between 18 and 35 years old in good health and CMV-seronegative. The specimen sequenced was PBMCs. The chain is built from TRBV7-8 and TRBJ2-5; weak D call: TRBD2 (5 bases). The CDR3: CASSFAGLRVGEQYF. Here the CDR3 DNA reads TGTGCCAGCAGTTTCGCCGGACTTCGGGTAGGAGAGCAGTACTTC.